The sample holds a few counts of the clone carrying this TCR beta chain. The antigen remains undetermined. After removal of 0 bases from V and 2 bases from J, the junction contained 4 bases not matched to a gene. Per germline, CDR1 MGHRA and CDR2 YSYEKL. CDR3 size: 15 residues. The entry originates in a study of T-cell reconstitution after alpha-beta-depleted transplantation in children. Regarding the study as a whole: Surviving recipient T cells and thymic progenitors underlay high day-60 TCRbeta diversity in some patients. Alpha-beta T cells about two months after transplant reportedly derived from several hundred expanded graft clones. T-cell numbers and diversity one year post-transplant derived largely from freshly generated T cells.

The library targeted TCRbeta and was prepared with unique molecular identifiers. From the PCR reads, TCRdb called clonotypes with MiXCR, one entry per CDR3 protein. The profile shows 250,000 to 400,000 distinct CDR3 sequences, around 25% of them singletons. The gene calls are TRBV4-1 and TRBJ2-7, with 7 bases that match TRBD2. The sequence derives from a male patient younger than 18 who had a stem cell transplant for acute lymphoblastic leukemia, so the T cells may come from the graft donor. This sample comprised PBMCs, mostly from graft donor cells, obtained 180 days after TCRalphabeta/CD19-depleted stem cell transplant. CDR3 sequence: CASSQDSRETYEQYF. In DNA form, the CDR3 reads TGCGCCAGCAGCCAAGATTCGCGGGAGACCTACGAGCAGTACTTC.